This T cell receptor (beta chain) is from a study of T-cell reconstitution after alpha-beta-depleted transplantation in children. The table lists this clonotype with a few counts. The library targeted TCRbeta and was prepared with unique molecular identifiers. MiXCR was run by TCRdb on the PCR reads, yielding one entry per CDR3 protein. The sample carries 500,000 or so distinct CDR3 sequences, about 33% recorded once. Looked up from germline, CDR1 is SGHTA and CDR2 is FQGNSA. This CDR3 contains 15 residues. Between the trimmed V and J ends, which lost 5 bases and 2 bases, there was a span of 14 bases.

The chain carries TRBV7-2 and TRBJ2-3; D might be TRBD2 (6 bases). This receptor was taken from a human donor who donated a stem cell graft to a child with aplastic anemia. Sequenced material: PBMCs from the stem cell graft donor, taken from the stem cell graft. CDR3 sequence: CASSPGLSDTDTQYF. The CDR3, as DNA: TGTGCCAGCAGCCCGGGACTCTCCGACACAGATACGCAGTATTTT. The whole variable domain, filled in from reference TRBV7-2 and TRBJ2-3, reads GAGVSQSPSNKVTEKGKDVELRCDPISGHTALYWYRQSLGQGLEFLIYFQGNSAPDKSGLPSDRFSAERTGGSVSTLTIQRTQQEDSAVYLCASSPGLSDTDTQYFGPGTRLTVL.